This T cell receptor beta chain was observed in a study of breast tumors, draining lymph nodes, adjacent tissues. General study results and limits: Compared with lymph nodes, tumors were less diverse; compared with nontumor tissue, more. Data only fit, rather than demonstrated, lymph node origin of most tumor T cells. Compared with basal-like, luminal-like tumors shared significantly more repertoire with nontumor tissue.

Germline CDR1 and CDR2: SGDLS and YYNGEE. CDR3 length equals 14 residues. V lost 3 bases to trimming and J lost 5 bases; unmatched junction nucleotides: 5. Using its own MiXCR run on the multiplex PCR reads, TCRdb lists one record per CDR3 protein. The sample gives 200,000 to 250,000 distinct CDR3 sequences, 32% of which show up once; 1.4% is in the top ten. For this clonotype: Antigen unknown.

Samples came from axillary lymph nodes draining the breast cancer. The TCR originated in a female donor with breast cancer. Some clones in this sample may be carry-over from other donors' samples. The specimen was axillary lymph node tissue. The chain employs TRBV9 and TRBJ1-5, with TRBD1 identical over 7 bases. As DNA, the CDR3 is TGTGCCAGCAGCGATCGACAGGGCGATCAGCCCCAGCATTTT. Amino acid sequence: CASSDRQGDQPQHF. Using reference TRBV9 and TRBJ1-5 for the parts outside the CDR3, the full variable domain is DSGVTQTPKHLITATGQRVTLRCSPRSGDLSVYWYQQSLDQGLQFLIQYYNGEERAKGNILERFSAQQFPDLHSELNLSSLELGDSALYFCASSDRQGDQPQHFGDGTRLSIL.